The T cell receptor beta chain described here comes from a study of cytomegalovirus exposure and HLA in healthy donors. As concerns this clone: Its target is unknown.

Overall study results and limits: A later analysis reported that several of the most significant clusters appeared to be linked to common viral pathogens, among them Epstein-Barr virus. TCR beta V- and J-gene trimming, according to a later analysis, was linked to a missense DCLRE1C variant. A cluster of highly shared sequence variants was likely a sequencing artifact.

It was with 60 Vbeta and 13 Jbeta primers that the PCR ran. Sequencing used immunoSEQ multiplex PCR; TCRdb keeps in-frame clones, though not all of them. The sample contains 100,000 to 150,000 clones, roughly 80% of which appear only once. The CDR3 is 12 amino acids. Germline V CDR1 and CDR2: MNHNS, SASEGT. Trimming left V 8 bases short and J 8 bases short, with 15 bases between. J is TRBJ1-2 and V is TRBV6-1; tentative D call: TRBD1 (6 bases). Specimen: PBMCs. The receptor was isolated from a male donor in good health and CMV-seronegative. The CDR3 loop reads CASLFTGLGYTF. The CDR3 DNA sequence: TGTGCCAGCTTATTTACAGGGCTCGGCTACACCTTC.